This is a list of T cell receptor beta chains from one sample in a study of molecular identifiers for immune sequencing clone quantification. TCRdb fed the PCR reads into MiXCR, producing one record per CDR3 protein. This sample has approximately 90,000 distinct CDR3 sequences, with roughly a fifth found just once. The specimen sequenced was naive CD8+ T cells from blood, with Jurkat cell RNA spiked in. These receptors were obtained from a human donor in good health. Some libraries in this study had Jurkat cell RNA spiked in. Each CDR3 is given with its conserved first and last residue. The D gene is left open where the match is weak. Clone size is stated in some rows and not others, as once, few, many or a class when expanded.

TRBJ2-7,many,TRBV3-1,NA,TGTGCCAGCAGCCCGGGACGGGGGGCCGCCTACGAGCAGTACTTC,CASSPGRGAAYEQYF
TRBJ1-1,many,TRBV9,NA,TGTGCCAGCACCCCTCCCGCGGCAGCAACCGGTGAAGCTTTCTTT,CASTPPAAATGEAFF
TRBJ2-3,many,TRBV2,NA,TGTGCCAGCAGTGAGGGTTGGCGCACAGATACGCAGTATTTT,CASSEGWRTDTQYF
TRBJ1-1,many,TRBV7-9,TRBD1,TGTGCCAGCAGCTCAGACAGGGGCGGGAACACTGAAGCTTTCTTT,CASSSDRGGNTEAFF
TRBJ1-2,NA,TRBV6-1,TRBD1,TGTGCCTGCAGTGACGGACAGGCGATTACCTACTATGGCTACACCTTC,CACSDGQAITYYGYTF
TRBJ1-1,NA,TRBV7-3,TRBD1,TGTGCCAGCAGCTTAATTGGTGGACAGGGAGCGAACACTGAAGCTTTCTTT,CASSLIGGQGANTEAFF
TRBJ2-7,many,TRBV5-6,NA,TGTGCCAGCAGCTTGTTCTACGAGCAGTACTTC,CASSLFYEQYF
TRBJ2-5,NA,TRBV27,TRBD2,TGTGCCAGCAGTTTAATGAGCGGGGGATTAGAGACCCAGTACTTC,CASSLMSGGLETQYF
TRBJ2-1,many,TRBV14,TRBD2,TGTGCCAGCAGCGCTCCCGGGACTAGCGGGAGCTTAAACGACGGTGAGCAGTTCTTC,CASSAPGTSGSLNDGEQFF
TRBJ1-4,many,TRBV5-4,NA,TGTGCCAGCAGGGACGGAGAGAATGAAAAACTGTTTTTT,CASRDGENEKLFF
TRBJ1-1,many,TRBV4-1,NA,TGCGCCAGCAGCCAGACACGTAACACTGAAGCTTTCTTT,CASSQTRNTEAFF
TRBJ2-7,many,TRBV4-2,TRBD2,TGTGCCAGCAGCCAAGGGCTAGCGGGTGCCTACGAGCAGTACTTC,CASSQGLAGAYEQYF
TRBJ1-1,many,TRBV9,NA,TGTGCCAGCAGCCCCAGCGAGGGTTTGAACACTGAAGCTTTCTTT,CASSPSEGLNTEAFF
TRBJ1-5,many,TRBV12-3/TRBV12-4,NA,TGTGCCAGCAGTTTATACAGCAATCAGCCCCAGCATTTT,CASSLYSNQPQHF
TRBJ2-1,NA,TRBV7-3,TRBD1,TGTGCCAGCAGCCCTACCGGGACAGGGACGAGCAATGAGCAGTTCTTC,CASSPTGTGTSNEQFF
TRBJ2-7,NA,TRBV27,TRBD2,TGTGCCAGCAGTTCTATTCTAGCGGGAGTCAGCGAGCAGTACTTC,CASSSILAGVSEQYF
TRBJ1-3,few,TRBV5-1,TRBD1,TGCGCCAGCAGCTTGACAGGGGTACCTGGAAACACCATATATTTT,CASSLTGVPGNTIYF
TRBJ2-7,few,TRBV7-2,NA,TGTGCCAGCAGCCCCGCGCAGTCGGGGGCTTTCTACGAGCAGTACTTC,CASSPAQSGAFYEQYF
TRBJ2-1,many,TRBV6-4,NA,TGTGCCAGCAGTGCCCTGCCCGGCTACAATGAGCAGTTCTTC,CASSALPGYNEQFF
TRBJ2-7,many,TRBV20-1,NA,TGCAGTGCTAGAGATCTGGAAAGCCTCGATCTCGAGCAGTACTTC,CSARDLESLDLEQYF
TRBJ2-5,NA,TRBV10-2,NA,TGCGCCAGCAGTGAGTCGTTATGGGGCCGTACCCAAGAGACCCAGTACTTC,CASSESLWGRTQETQYF
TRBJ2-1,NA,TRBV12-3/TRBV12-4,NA,TGTGCCAGCAGTTTCCGGACAGGGAGGGGGTACAATGAGCGGTTCTTC,CASSFRTGRGYNERFF
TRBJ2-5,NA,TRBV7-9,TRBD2,TGTGCCAGCAGCTTATTACTAGCGGGGGCCCAAGAGACCCAGTACTTC,CASSLLLAGAQETQYF
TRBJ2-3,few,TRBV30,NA,TGTGCCTGGAGTACCCTCGGGAGCACAGATACGGAGTATTTT,CAWSTLGSTDTEYF
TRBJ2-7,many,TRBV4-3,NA,TGCGCCAGCAGCCAAGAGGACCGAGCCAGCTACGAGCAGTACTTC,CASSQEDRASYEQYF
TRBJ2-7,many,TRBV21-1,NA,TGTGCCAGCAGCAACGCGTTGTACGAGCAGTACTTC,CASSNALYEQYF
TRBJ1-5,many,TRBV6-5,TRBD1,TGTGCCAGCAGCTCACAGGGGTATAGCAATCAGCCCCAGCATTTT,CASSSQGYSNQPQHF
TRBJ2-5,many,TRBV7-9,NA,TGTGCCAGCAGCACTACCAACATGGCCAGCGCGAGGGAGACCCAGTACTTC,CASSTTNMASARETQYF
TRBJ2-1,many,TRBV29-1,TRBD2,TGCAGCGTCGACCCACTAGCGGGGCAGAACAATGAGCAGTTCTTC,CSVDPLAGQNNEQFF
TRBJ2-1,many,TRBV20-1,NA,TGCAGTGCTCACGCCCTGGGGGGGGCCACCTACAATGAGCAGTTCTTC,CSAHALGGATYNEQFF
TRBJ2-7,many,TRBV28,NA,TGTGCCAGCAGTTTACAGAGAACCTACGAGCAGTACTTC,CASSLQRTYEQYF
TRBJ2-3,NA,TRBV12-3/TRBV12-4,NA,TGTGTCAGCAGTCCGAGACTAGGGCCAAATACGCAGTATTTT,CVSSPRLGPNTQYF
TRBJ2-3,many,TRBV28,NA,TGTGCCAGCAGTTCCCGTTGGGGGACAGATACGCAGTATTTT,CASSSRWGTDTQYF
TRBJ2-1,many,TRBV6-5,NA,TGTGCCAGCGGGAGCAATGAGCAGTTCTTC,CASGSNEQFF
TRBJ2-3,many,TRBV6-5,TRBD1,TGTGCCAGCAGTTACACTGGGACAGGCGTTGGTTCAGATACGCAGTATTTT,CASSYTGTGVGSDTQYF
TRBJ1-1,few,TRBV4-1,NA,TGCGCCAGCAGCCAAGATTGGCAGGGTGGCACTGAAGCTTTCTTT,CASSQDWQGGTEAFF
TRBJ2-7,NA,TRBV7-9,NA,TGTGCCAGCAGCCCCACAGTGTCAGCTGGTTACGAGCAGTACTTC,CASSPTVSAGYEQYF
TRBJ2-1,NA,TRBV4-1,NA,TGCGCCAGCAGCCTGACAACTGAGCGGTACAATGAGCAGTTCTTC,CASSLTTERYNEQFF
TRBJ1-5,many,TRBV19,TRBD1,TGTGCCAGCCGGACAGGGGGCGGCAATCAGCCCCAGCATTTT,CASRTGGGNQPQHF
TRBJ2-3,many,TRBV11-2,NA,TGTGCCAGCAGCGCTTGGGGGGTAAGCACAGATACGCAGTATTTT,CASSAWGVSTDTQYF
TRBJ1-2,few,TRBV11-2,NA,TGTGCCACCCGTCTGGAGGGGCACTATGGCTACACCTTC,CATRLEGHYGYTF
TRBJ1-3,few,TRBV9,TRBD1,TGTGCCAGCAGCGTAGAGGGGACAGGGATTGGAAACACCATATATTTT,CASSVEGTGIGNTIYF
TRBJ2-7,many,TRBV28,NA,TGTGCCAGCAGTTTCCGCGGCCCACGAGGGCTCGAGCAGTACTTC,CASSFRGPRGLEQYF
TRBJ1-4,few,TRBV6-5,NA,TGTGCCAGCAGCTCGGGACCCGAGAATGAAAAACTGTTTTTT,CASSSGPENEKLFF
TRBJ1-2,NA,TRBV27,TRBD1,TGTGCCAGCAGTTTGGTTTCAGGGGGCGGTTATGGCTACACCTTC,CASSLVSGGGYGYTF
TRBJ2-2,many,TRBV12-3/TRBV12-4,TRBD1,TGTGCCAGCAGTCCCGGGACAGGGATGACCGGGGAGCTGTTTTTT,CASSPGTGMTGELFF
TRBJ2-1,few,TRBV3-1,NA,TGTGCCAGCAGCCTCGGAGCTTCTAGCTCCTACAATGAGCAGTTCTTC,CASSLGASSSYNEQFF
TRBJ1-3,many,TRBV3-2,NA,TGTGCCAGCAGCCAAGGCGGGAGCTCTGGAAACACCATATATTTT,CASSQGGSSGNTIYF
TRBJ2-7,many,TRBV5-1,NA,TGCGCCAGCAGCGGGGACGCCTCCTACGAGCAGTACTTC,CASSGDASYEQYF
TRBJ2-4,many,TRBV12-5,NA,TGTGCTAGTGGTTTGGTACTCGGCAGGGTAAAAGAGAAACCCAAAAACATTCAGTACTTC,CASGLVLGRVKEKPKNIQYF
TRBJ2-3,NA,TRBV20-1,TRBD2,TGCAGTGCCGACGGCTCGGGACTAGCGGGGTACACAGATACGCAGTATTTT,CSADGSGLAGYTDTQYF
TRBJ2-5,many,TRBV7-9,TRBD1,TGTGCCAGCAGCTCATCGACAGGGCGAGAGACCCAGTACTTC,CASSSSTGRETQYF